Below, 9 T cell receptor beta chains from the same sample are listed, as sequenced in a study of blood T cell repertoires in COVID-19. The table came from immunoSEQ multiplex PCR; TCRdb's copy has only in-frame clones and leaves some out. The sample lists hundreds of thousands of clones; about 88% were seen once. Input material: peripheral blood. These receptors originate from a woman in her 70s with COVID-19, enrolled during active disease.

This rearrangement joins TRBV11-2 to TRBJ1-1; a weak D match, TRBD1 (5 bases). Per germline, CDR1 SGHAT and CDR2 FQNNGV. V was shortened by 0 bases and J by 6 bases, with 14 bases between the two germline ends. This CDR3 region has 15 residues. The CDR3 loop reads CASSLDRGLGAEAFF. In nucleotides, the CDR3 is TGTGCCAGCAGCTTAGATAGGGGACTAGGAGCTGAAGCTTTCTTT.

The chain employs TRBV6-5 and TRBJ1-4, with unresolved D. With 2 bases removed from V and 3 bases from J, the gap between germline ends came to 7 bases. The CDR3 has 14 amino acids. Germline loops: CDR1 MNHEY, CDR2 SVGAGI. The CDR3 nucleotides are TGTGCCAGCAGTTACGGAGGGTCTAATGAAAAACTGTTTTTT. Translating gives CASSYGGSNEKLFF.

V gene TRBV28 combines with J gene TRBJ2-7, with a weak D call TRBD1 (5 bases). This CDR3 has 12 residues. CDR1 and CDR2 (germline): MDHEN, SYDVKM. The ends were cut back, 8 bases at V and 2 bases at J, with 10 bases in the middle. The CDR3 DNA follows: TGTGCCAGCGGGGCCAAGCCCTACGAGCAGTACTTC. Protein product: CASGAKPYEQYF. The full variable domain, with the rest looked up from reference TRBV28 and TRBJ2-7, is DVKVTQSSRYLVKRTGEKVFLECVQDMDHENMFWYRQDPGLGLRLIYFSYDVKMKEKGDIPEGYSVSREKKERFSLILESASTNQTSMYLCASGAKPYEQYFGPGTRLTVT.

This chain uses TRBV19 with TRBJ2-3; a possible D gene is TRBD2 (6 bases). This CDR3 region has 15 residues. Per the germline V gene, CDR1 is LNHDA and CDR2 is SQIVND (reference sequence). Trimming shortened V by 1 base and J by 2 bases, and 10 bases separated the two germline ends. CDR3 DNA sequence: TGTGCCAGTAGTATAGGCACGGACTACACAGATACGCAGTATTTT. Encoded protein: CASSIGTDYTDTQYF.

The gene calls are TRBV9 and TRBJ2-1, with TRBD1 as a possible D gene (6 bases). Trimming removed 4 bases at V and 2 bases at J, with 13 bases between. Per the germline V gene, CDR1 is SGDLS and CDR2 is YYNGEE. The CDR3 has 15 amino acids. The CDR3 nucleotides read TGTGCCAGCAGCCCCTCAGGGGCAGCCTACAATGAGCAGTTCTTC. It encodes CASSPSGAAYNEQFF.

The chain joins TRBV13 to TRBJ1-4; 12 bases align to TRBD1. The CDR3 is made up of 17 amino acids. With 5 bases clipped from V and 8 bases from J, the junction kept 12 bases outside the gene matches. CDR1 PRHDT and CDR2 FYEKMQ come from the germline V gene (reference sequence). The CDR3 spells CASSPLGTGGGNEKLFF. CDR3 sequence (DNA): TGTGCCAGCAGCCCCCTGGGGACAGGGGGCGGAAACGAAAAACTGTTTTTT.

The chain combines TRBV5-4 with TRBJ1-1; 7 bases align to TRBD1. J gave up 0 bases and V 0 bases, and 8 bases lay outside the gene matches. CDR3 size: 17 residues. The germline V gene has CDR1 SGHNT and CDR2 YYREEE (reference sequence). CDR3 bases: TGTGCCAGCAGCTTGGCCAGGGGGGCGGGGTTGAACACTGAAGCTTTCTTT. Translated, it gives CASSLARGAGLNTEAFF.

The chain links TRBV2 to TRBJ2-3; tentatively, D is TRBD2 (5 bases). The CDR3 runs to 14 residues. With 7 bases removed from V and 4 bases from J, the gap between germline ends came to 15 bases. Per the germline V gene, CDR1 is SNHLY and CDR2 is FYNNEI. The CDR3, as DNA: TGTGCCAGCAACACTAGGCTAGATGCAGATACGCAGTATTTT. Encoded protein: CASNTRLDADTQYF.

V and J are TRBV29-1 and TRBJ1-1, with 11 bases that match TRBD1. With V trimmed by 6 bases and J by 1 base, 7 bases remained unmatched. The length of the CDR3 is 15 residues. CDR1 is SQVTM and CDR2 is ANQGSEA in the germline V gene. CDR3 loop: CSVRGQGAGNTEAFF. The CDR3 coding sequence is TGCAGCGTCCGTGGACAGGGGGCCGGGAACACTGAAGCTTTCTTT.